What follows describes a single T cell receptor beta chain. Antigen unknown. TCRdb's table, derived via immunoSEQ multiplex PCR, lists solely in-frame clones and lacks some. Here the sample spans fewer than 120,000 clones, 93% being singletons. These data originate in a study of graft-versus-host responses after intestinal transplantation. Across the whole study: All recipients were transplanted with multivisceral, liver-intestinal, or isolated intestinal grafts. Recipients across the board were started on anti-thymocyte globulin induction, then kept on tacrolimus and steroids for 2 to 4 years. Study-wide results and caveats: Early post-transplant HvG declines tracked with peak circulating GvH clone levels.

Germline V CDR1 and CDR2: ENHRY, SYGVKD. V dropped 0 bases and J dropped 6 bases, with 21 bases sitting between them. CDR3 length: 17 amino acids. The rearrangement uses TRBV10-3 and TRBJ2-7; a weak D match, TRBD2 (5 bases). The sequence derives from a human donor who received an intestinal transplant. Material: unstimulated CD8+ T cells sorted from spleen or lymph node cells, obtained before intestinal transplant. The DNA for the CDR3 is TGTGCCATCAGTGAGTCGGGCCGGCGATCCGGTGGAGGCGAGCAGTACTTC. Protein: CAISESGRRSGGGEQYF.